The clone carrying this T cell receptor (beta chain) was detected only a few times. No antigen is known for it. The entry originates in a study of response to subunit inactivated influenza vaccine. Study-level results: The authors suggested that few new T cells are recruited per seasonal influenza vaccination.

Each CDR3 protein gets one entry after TCRdb re-called the RT-PCR reads with MiXCR. Of more than 550,000 distinct CDR3 sequences in the sample, roughly 10% were seen once. From germline, CDR1 is LGHNA and CDR2 YSLEER. The length of the CDR3 is 15 residues. Unmatched junction bases numbered 6, after V lost 3 bases and J lost 2 bases. Sequencing used PBMCs from blood, obtained on the day of vaccination. The chain has TRBV4-3 and TRBJ2-7; 8 bases align to TRBD1. This sequence was found in a middle-aged man who received an inactivated influenza vaccine. CDR3 coding DNA: TGCGCCAGCAGCCAGAGCCGGACAGGGACCTACGAGCAGTACTTC. This translates into CASSQSRTGTYEQYF.